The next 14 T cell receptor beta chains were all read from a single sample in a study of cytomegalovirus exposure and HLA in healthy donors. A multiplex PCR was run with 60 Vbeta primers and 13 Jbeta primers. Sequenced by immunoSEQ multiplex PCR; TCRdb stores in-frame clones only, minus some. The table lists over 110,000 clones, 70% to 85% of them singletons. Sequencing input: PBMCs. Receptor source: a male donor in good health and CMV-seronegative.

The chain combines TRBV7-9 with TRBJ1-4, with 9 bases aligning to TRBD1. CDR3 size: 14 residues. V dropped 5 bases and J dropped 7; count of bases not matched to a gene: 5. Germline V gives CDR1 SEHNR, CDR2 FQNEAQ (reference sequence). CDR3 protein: CASSLGTGPEKLFF. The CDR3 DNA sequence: TGTGCCAGCAGCCTCGGGACAGGGCCTGAAAAACTGTTTTTT. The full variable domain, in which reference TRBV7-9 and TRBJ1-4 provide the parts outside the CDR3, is DTGVSQNPRHKITKRGQNVTFRCDPISEHNRLYWYRQTLGQGPEFLTYFQNEAQLEKSRLLSDRFSAERPKGSFSTLEIQRTEQGDSAMYLCASSLGTGPEKLFFGSGTQLSVL.

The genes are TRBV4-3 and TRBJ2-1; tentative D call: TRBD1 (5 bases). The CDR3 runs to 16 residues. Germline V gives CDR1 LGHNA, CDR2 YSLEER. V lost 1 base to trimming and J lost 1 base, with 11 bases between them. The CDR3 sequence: CASSQVFSGSYNEQFF. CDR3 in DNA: TGCGCCAGCAGCCAAGTCTTTTCAGGGTCCTACAATGAGCAGTTCTTC.

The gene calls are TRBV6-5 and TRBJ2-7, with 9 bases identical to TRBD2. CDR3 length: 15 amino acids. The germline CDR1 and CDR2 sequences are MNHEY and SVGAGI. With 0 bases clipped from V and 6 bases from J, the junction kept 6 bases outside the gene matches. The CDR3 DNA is TGTGCCAGCAGTTACTCTGCGGGAGGGAGGGGCGAGCAGTACTTC. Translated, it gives CASSYSAGGRGEQYF.

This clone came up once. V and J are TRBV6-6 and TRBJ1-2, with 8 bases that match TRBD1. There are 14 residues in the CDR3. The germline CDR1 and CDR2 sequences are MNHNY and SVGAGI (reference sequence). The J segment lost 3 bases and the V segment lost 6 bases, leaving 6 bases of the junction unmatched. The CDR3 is CASSWADRDYGYTF. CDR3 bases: TGTGCCAGCAGCTGGGCGGACAGGGACTATGGCTACACCTTC.

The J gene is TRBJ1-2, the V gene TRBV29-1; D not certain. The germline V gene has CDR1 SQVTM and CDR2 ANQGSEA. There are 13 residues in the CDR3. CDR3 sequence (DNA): TGCAACGTCCTGAAAGGAGTCGGCTATGGCTACACCTTC. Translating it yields CNVLKGVGYGYTF.

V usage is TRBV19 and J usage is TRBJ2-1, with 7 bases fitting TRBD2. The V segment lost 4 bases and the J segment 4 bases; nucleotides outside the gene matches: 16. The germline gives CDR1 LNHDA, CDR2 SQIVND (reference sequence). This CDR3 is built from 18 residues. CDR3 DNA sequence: TGTGCCAGTAGTACCCCGGTCGGGATTGGGGGGGTTTACAATGAGCAGTTCTTC. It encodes CASSTPVGIGGVYNEQFF.

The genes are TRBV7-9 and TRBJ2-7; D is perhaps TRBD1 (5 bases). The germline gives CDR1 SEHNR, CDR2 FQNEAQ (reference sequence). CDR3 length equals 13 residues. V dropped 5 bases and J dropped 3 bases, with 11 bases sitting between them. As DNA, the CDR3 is TGTGCCAGCAGCGATATCACAGGCTACGAGCAGTACTTC. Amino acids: CASSDITGYEQYF.

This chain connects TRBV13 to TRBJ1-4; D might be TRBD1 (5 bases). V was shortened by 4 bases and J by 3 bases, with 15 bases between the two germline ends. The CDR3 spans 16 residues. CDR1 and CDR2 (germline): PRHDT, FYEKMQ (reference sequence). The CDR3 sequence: CASSSRGAGANEKLFF. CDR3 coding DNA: TGTGCCAGCAGCTCACGGGGCGCGGGGGCTAATGAAAAACTGTTTTTT.

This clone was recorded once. The CDR3 DNA reads as TGCGCCAGCAGCTTCCGGGAGGGCCACACAGATACGCAGTATTTT. This gives the protein CASSFREGHTDTQYF. The rearrangement joins TRBV5-1 to TRBJ2-3, with 8 bases aligning to TRBD2. CDR1 and CDR2 (germline): SGHRS, YFSETQ. This CDR3 is built from 15 residues. The junction had 4 bases not matched to a gene; V was cut back by 2 bases and J by 2 bases.

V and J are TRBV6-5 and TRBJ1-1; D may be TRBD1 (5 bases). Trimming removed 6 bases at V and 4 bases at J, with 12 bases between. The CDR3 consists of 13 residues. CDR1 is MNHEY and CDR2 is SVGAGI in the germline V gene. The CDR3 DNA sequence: TGTGCCAGCAGCCCGCAGGGAGGCACTGAAGCTTTCTTT. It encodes CASSPQGGTEAFF.

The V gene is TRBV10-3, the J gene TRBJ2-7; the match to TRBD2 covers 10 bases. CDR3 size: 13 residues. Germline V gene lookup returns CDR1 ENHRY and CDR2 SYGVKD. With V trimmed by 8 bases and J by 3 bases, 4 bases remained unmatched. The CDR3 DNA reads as TGTGCCATCGAGCGGGAGGGCCTCTACGAGCAGTACTTC. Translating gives CAIEREGLYEQYF.

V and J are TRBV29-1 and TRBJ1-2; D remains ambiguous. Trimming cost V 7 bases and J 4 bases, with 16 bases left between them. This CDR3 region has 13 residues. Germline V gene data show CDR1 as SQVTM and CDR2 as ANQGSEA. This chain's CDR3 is CSGRVQGGYGYTF. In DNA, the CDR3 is TGCAGCGGCCGGGTCCAAGGCGGCTATGGCTACACCTTC. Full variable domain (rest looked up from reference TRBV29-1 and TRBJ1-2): SAVISQKPSRDICQRGTSLTIQCQVDSQVTMMFWYRQQPGQSLTLIATANQGSEATYESGFVIDKFPISRPNLTFSTLTVSNMSPEDSSIYLCSGRVQGGYGYTFGSGTRLTVV.

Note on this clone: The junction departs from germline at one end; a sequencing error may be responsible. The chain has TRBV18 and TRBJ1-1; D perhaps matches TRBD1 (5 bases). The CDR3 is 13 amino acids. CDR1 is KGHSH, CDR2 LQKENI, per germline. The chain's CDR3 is CASSPGVDTEVFF. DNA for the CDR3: TGTGCCAGCTCACCAGGGGTGGACACTGAAGTTTTCTTT.

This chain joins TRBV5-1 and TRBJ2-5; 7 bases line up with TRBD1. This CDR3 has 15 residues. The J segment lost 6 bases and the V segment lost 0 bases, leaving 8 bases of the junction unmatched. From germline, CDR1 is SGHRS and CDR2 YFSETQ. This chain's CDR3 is CASSLAVGTVQTQYF. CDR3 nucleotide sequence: TGCGCCAGCAGCTTGGCTGTTGGGACAGTCCAGACCCAGTACTTC. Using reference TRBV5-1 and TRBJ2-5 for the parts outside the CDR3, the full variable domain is KAGVTQTPRYLIKTRGQQVTLSCSPISGHRSVSWYQQTPGQGLQFLFEYFSETQRNKGNFPGRFSGRQFSNSRSEMNVSTLELGDSALYLCASSLAVGTVQTQYFGPGTRLLVL.